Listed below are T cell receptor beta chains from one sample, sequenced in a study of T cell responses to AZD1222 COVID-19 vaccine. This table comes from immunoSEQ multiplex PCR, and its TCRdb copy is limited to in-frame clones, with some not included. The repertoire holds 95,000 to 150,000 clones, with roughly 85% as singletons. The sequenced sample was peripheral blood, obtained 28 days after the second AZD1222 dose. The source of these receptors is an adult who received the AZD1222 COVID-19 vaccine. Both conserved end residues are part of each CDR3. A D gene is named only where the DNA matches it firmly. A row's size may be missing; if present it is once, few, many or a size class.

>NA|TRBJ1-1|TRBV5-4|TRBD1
CASSPTGVNTEAFF
TGTGCCAGCAGCCCTACAGGGGTGAACACTGAAGCTTTCTTT
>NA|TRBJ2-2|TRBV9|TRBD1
CASSGTGGPGTGELFF
TGTGCCAGCAGCGGAACAGGGGGGCCTGGGACCGGGGAGCTGTTTTTT
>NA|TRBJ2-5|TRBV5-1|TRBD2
CASSYWTSGGRNQVKTQYF
TGCGCCAGCAGCTACTGGACTAGCGGGGGCCGCAACCAGGTGAAGACCCAGTACTTC
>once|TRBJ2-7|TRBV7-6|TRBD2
CASSLGTTERGDEQYF
TGTGCCAGCAGCTTAGGTACAACAGAGCGGGGCGACGAGCAGTACTTC
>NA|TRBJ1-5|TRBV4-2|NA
CASSQDFSGLAGQPQHF
TGTGCCAGCAGCCAAGATTTTTCGGGATTGGCGGGTCAGCCCCAGCATTTT
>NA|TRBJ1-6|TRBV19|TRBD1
CASRPGQHNSPLHF
TGTGCCAGTAGACCGGGACAGCATAATTCACCCCTCCACTTT
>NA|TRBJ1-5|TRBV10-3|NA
CAISEGGGSGSNQPQHF
TGTGCCATCAGTGAGGGAGGGGGTTCGGGTAGCAATCAGCCCCAGCATTTT
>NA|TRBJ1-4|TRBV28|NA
CASSRSRVVGEKLFF
TGTGCCAGCAGTAGGTCACGGGTGGTCGGTGAAAAACTGTTTTTT
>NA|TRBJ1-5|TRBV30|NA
CAWSGPPGRQNQPQHF
TGTGCCTGGAGCGGACCCCCAGGGAGACAGAATCAGCCCCAGCATTTT
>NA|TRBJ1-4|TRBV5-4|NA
CASSLAGQGREKLFF
TGTGCCAGCAGCTTGGCTGGGCAGGGTAGAGAAAAACTGTTTTTT
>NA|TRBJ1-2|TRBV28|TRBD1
CASTPGTGDGYTF
TGTGCCAGCACCCCAGGGACAGGGGATGGCTACACCTTC
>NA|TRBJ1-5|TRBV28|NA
CASSTSGPYQPQHF
TGTGCCAGCAGCACCTCCGGTCCTTATCAGCCCCAGCATTTT
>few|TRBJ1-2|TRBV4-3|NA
CASSQDSATDGYTF
TGCGCCAGCAGCCAAGACTCAGCCACCGATGGCTACACCTTC
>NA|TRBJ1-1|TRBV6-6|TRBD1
CASSATGTGFEAFF
TGTGCCAGCAGTGCAACCGGGACAGGGTTTGAAGCTTTCTTT
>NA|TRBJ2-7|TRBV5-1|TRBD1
CASSLRGQDFSYEQYF
TGCGCCAGCAGCCTACGGGGACAGGACTTCTCCTACGAGCAGTACTTC
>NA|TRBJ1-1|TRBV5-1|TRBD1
CASSLGRDRLNTEAFF
TGCGCCAGCAGCTTGGGCCGGGACAGGTTGAACACTGAAGCTTTCTTT
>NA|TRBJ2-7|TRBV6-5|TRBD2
CASSYGGSGGAYEQYF
TGTGCCAGCAGTTACGGGGGGTCGGGAGGGGCCTACGAGCAGTACTTC
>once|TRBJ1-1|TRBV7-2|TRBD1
CASSGGTGTMTEAFF
TGTGCCAGCAGCGGGGGGACAGGGACAATGACTGAAGCTTTCTTT
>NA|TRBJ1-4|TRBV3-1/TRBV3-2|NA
CASRRAWATNEKLFF
TGTGCCAGCCGAAGAGCCTGGGCAACTAATGAAAAACTGTTTTTT
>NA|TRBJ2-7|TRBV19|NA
CASSHGQGIGNEQYF
TGTGCCAGTAGTCACGGGCAGGGAATAGGCAACGAGCAGTACTTC
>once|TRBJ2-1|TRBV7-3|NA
CASSLARSSYNEQFF
TGTGCCAGCAGCTTAGCCAGGAGCTCCTACAATGAGCAGTTCTTC
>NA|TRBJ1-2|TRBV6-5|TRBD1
CASNSGGGTYGYTF
TGTGCCAGCAACTCAGGGGGCGGGACGTATGGCTACACCTTC
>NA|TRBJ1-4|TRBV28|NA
CAPSHGGGGTNEKLFF
TGTGCCCCCAGTCACGGAGGGGGGGGGACTAATGAAAAACTGTTTTTT
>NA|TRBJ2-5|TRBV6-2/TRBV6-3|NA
CASSHGILKGETQYF
TGTGCCAGCAGTCACGGGATACTAAAGGGAGAGACCCAGTACTTC
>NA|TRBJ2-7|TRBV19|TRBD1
CASLPSGTGGYEQYF
TGTGCCAGTCTCCCCTCCGGGACAGGGGGCTACGAGCAGTACTTC